This entry features one T cell receptor (beta chain) sequence. Its antigen is unidentified. This record belongs to a study of cytomegalovirus exposure and HLA in healthy donors. Study at large: Genotyping showed 70% to 90% of approximately 430 donors falling in the Caucasian-associated ancestry cluster.

Points from the study as a whole: For most TCR beta V segments, an earlier analysis put the productive rate at about 90% or about 30% of the time.

Germline V gene sequence: CDR1 MGHRA, CDR2 YSYEKL. Trimming stripped 4 bases from V and 2 bases from J, with 15 bases between. The CDR3 totals 15 residues. Every donor was a healthy person donating bone marrow. Donors counted as nominally healthy when sampled, yet unrecorded immune exposures were likely. The PCR used 60 Vbeta and 13 Jbeta primers. Assay used: immunoSEQ multiplex PCR; TCRdb lists only in-frame clones, some missing. The sample lists about 120,000 clones, around three quarters occurring once. The receptor was derived from a female donor in good health and CMV-seronegative. The source material was PBMCs. The chain is built from TRBV4-1 and TRBJ2-7; possible D gene TRBD2, 6 bases. CDR3 in amino acids: CASSRSAGQAYEQYF. The CDR3 nucleotides read TGCGCCAGCAGCCGCTCGGCGGGGCAGGCCTACGAGCAGTACTTC.